This TCR beta chain was profiled in a study of graft-versus-host responses after intestinal transplantation (dated by TCRdb to the early 2020s). Concerning the study at large: The transplants that recipients got were multivisceral, liver-intestinal, or isolated intestinal. Graft-versus-host and host-versus-graft alloreactive T cell clones were tracked in the graft, circulation and bone marrow after intestinal transplantation using bulk TCR-beta CDR3 sequencing. Every recipient was given anti-thymocyte globulin induction, followed by about three years of maintenance tacrolimus and steroids. A cohort of 20 to 25 intestinal transplant recipients, including one retransplant, was enrolled, and 3 patients lacking pretransplant specimens were excluded. To identify alloreactive clones, pre-transplant mixed lymphocyte reaction products were sequenced and compared with unstimulated pre-transplant donor and recipient T cells. Donor T cell macrochimerism was defined as a peak of at least 4% donor T cells among recipient peripheral blood mononuclear cells. Rather than going through the commercial service, samples from three later patients were sequenced in-house on an Illumina MiSeq and processed with MiXCR.

From the germline V gene, CDR1 is SNHLY and CDR2 is FYNNEI. V lost 8 bases and J lost 0 bases; the stretch between them is 6 bases long. The CDR3 covers 12 residues, taking in both the cysteine and the phenylalanine. The CDR3 DNA has 36 bases and is translated from base 1. In the paper's terms, the time point label means: cells obtained before transplantation from donor or recipient. CD3+CD4+ and CD3+CD8+ populations were FACS-sorted from unstimulated pre-transplant donor and recipient cells taken from spleen or lymph nodes. Paper-wide results and their limitations: Early after transplant, peak levels of circulating GvH clones were found to be associated with declines in HvG clones. GvH clones were found in recipient bone marrow, and some of the GvH clones appeared earlier in ileal mucosa or blood, which is consistent with an intestinal mucosal origin. In patients with donor T cell macrochimerism, the allografts had high GvH to HvG T cell clonal ratios. Conclusions were limited by the relatively low number and heterogeneity of intestinal transplant patients.

Receptors were amplified or captured by the immunoSEQ multiplex PCR assay. In most patients, genomic DNA was isolated using the Qiagen DNeasy Blood and Tissue Kit and sent frozen to Adaptive Biotechnologies for TCR sequencing. For most patients, high-throughput TCR-beta CDR3 sequencing of genomic DNA was performed by Adaptive Biotechnologies. The paper's data handling went like this. TCR sequencing data were retrieved from Adaptive's ImmunoSEQ software for 15 to 20 patients, whereas three other patients were processed with MiXCR and VDJtools. To correct CD4 versus CD8 sorting errors, sequences present in both subsets at a frequency ratio below 5:1 were removed. Because the origin of CDR3 nucleotide sequences shared between donor and recipient could not be assigned, those sequences were removed. To count as alloreactive, a clone needed at least 2-fold expansion over unstimulated cells and a minimum CFSE-low frequency of 0.002% (template counts) or 0.001% (read counts). Mappable clones were those detected in sequenced pre-transplant spleen, lymph node, or MLR CFSE-low populations of the donor or recipient. Cumulative frequency of alloreactive clones was calculated as a percentage of all sequences weighted by copy number. As stored in TCRdb, this immuneACCESS dataset retains in-frame rearrangements with V and J assigned. A fraction of the clones does not appear; measured against another copy, unresolved V genes explain less than half of the discrepancy, and the remainder lacks a known reason. D and trimming were read from the DNA, whereas the V and J calls and clone size are those reported in that table. In all, the sample holds about 50,000 clones, and 65% to 85% of those were seen once. The top ten constitute 0.45% to 0.55% of the sample.

Of note for this clone: Its binding antigen is unknown. The record has no base qualities; no much larger clone is one base away.

The rearrangement combines TRBV2 with TRBJ2-3; too little of a D gene remains to name it. Sequencing was performed on unstimulated CD4+ T cells sorted from spleen or lymph node cells, taken before transplant. The receptor's source is a human donor who was the organ donor for an intestinal transplant. The CDR3 reads as follows: CASGYSTDTQYF. DNA sequence: TGTGCCAGCGGTTACAGCACAGATACGCAGTATTTT.